This T cell receptor beta chain was profiled in a study of blood T cells in healthy people across ages. Study details: Template switching captured about one barcoded beta molecule per two T cells. Study observations and caveats: Not knowing donor CMV status may have confounded expanded clonotype changes.

V gave up 0 bases and J gave up 4 bases, with 10 bases separating them. The length of the CDR3 is 15 residues. The V gene's germline CDR1 is SGHRS and CDR2 YFSETQ. There were healthy Caucasian individuals from Russia, aged about 6 to 100, serving as donors. This clonotype has a handful of counts. Its specificity is not known. Then a second PCR, running roughly 7 to 11 cycles, was carried out with a sample-barcoded 5' primer and a J-beta primer mix. TCRdb called the 5' RACE reads again in MiXCR, with one record for every CDR3 protein. The repertoire includes more than 500,000 distinct CDR3 sequences, roughly 29% of them detected once, and about 18% sits in the top ten.

This TCR derives from a woman aged 70-85 years in good health. The specimen sequenced was blood. V and J are TRBV5-1 and TRBJ1-4; D unclear. CDR3 nucleotides: TGCGCCAGCAGCTTGGCGCTGTTAGATAATGAAAAACTGTTTTTT. This codes for CASSLALLDNEKLFF.